This T cell receptor beta chain was retrieved from a study of cytomegalovirus exposure and HLA in healthy donors. Study overall: Tens of millions of unique TCRs from HLA-typed donors made up an early data release.

This CDR3 is 18 amino acids long. V lost 0 bases to trimming and J lost 1 base, with 17 bases between them. Germline lookup yields CDR1 SGHKS and CDR2 YYEKEE (reference sequence). Study-level results: A missense variant in DCLRE1C was later tied to TCR beta V- and J-gene trimming.

13 Jbeta primers and 60 Vbeta primers were used for the PCR. Assay: immunoSEQ multiplex PCR; the TCRdb copy retains only in-frame clones and omits some. Among about 140,000 clones listed, roughly 80% were seen once. About this clone itself: The antigen remains undetermined.

The V and J genes are TRBV5-5 and TRBJ1-3; tentatively, D is TRBD1 (6 bases). This clonotype was obtained from a man aged 18-30 years in good health and CMV-seronegative. The source material was PBMCs. This CDR3 reads CASSLEVFGGRSGNTIYF. DNA of the CDR3: TGTGCCAGCAGCTTGGAGGTCTTCGGGGGGCGTTCTGGAAACACCATATATTTT.